The clone carrying this T cell receptor beta chain was counted ten times or more. The entry originates in a study of neurological immune-mediated disorders. Synthesis of cDNA was carried out by template-switch 5'RACE. The reaction used 10-nucleotide random UMIs. Over 170 million TCR-beta sequences from 15-18 subjects came out of each sequencing run. MiXCR, applied by TCRdb to the 5' RACE reads, yields one record per CDR3 protein. The table includes tens of thousands of distinct CDR3 sequences, approximately 10% detected once. The CDR3 is 15 amino acids. V dropped 6 bases and J dropped 2; count of bases not matched to a gene: 9. Germline V lookup: CDR1 ENHRY, CDR2 SYGVKD. The unsorted libraries had their origin in 2 million PBMCs stored at -80 C.

Material for sequencing was PBMCs. This clonotype originated in a woman aged 40 to 49 with HTLV-1-associated myelopathy (HAM/TSP). This chain joins TRBV10-3 and TRBJ2-7; TRBD1 aligns across 8 bases. This CDR3 reads CAIRETGTGPYEQYF. In DNA, the CDR3 is TGTGCCATCAGAGAAACCGGGACAGGACCCTACGAGCAGTACTTC.